A single sample gave rise to the 20 T cell receptor beta chains below, sequenced in a study of cytomegalovirus exposure and HLA in healthy donors. The PCR made use of 60 Vbeta and 13 Jbeta primers. Here immunoSEQ multiplex PCR was the method, and the copy in TCRdb shows in-frame clones only, minus some. The sample includes about 140,000 clones, more than 75% of them seen just once. The sample consisted of PBMCs. The receptors come from a woman aged 18 to 35 in good health and CMV-seropositive.

CDR3: CASSPGASSTDTQYF. DNA of the CDR3: TGTGCCAGCTCACCCGGAGCCTCTAGCACAGATACGCAGTATTTT. This chain joins TRBV18 and TRBJ2-3; no reliable D call. The V gene lost 3 bases and the J gene lost 0 bases, with 10 bases spanning the gap. CDR1 and CDR2 (germline): KGHSH, LQKENI. CDR3 size: 15 residues.

The CDR3 reads CAWSEAEGAFF. The DNA of the CDR3 is TGTGCCTGGAGTGAGGCAGAGGGAGCTTTCTTT. This chain connects TRBV30 to TRBJ1-1; D gene ambiguous. Germline-derived CDR1 and CDR2 are GTSNPN and SVGIG (reference sequence). Trimming shortened V by 1 base and J by 10 bases, and 10 bases separated the two germline ends. This CDR3 is 11 amino acids long. The full variable domain, rest sourced from reference TRBV30 and TRBJ1-1, is SQTIHQWPATLVQPVGSPLSLECTVEGTSNPNLYWYRQAAGRGLQLLFYSVGIGQISSEVPQNLSASRPQDRQFILSSKKLLLSDSGFYLCAWSEAEGAFFGQGTRLTVV.

The rearrangement links TRBV5-1 to TRBJ1-1; 7 nucleotides agree with TRBD1. CDR1 is SGHRS, CDR2 YFSETQ, per germline. V dropped 3 bases and J dropped 1; count of bases not matched to a gene: 12. The CDR3 runs to 17 residues. CDR3 sequence (DNA): TGCGCCAGCAGCTCCCTGGTGGGGGGACAGCCGAACACTGAAGCTTTCTTT. This encodes CASSSLVGGQPNTEAFF.

With regard to this clone: One junction end does not reproduce the germline sequence, and a read error may be involved. DNA of the CDR3: TGCGCCAGCACCCAACAGGAGGGAATATATGGCTACACCTTC. This sequence encodes CASTQQEGIYGYTF. The chain employs TRBV4-1 and TRBJ1-2; a weak D match, TRBD1 (5 bases). In germline, CDR1 is MGHRA, CDR2 YSYEKL. The CDR3 has 14 amino acids.

The chain joins TRBV19 to TRBJ1-2; D remains ambiguous. Trimming took 3 bases from V and 2 from J, leaving 13 bases between them. Germline V gives CDR1 LNHDA, CDR2 SQIVND (reference sequence). The CDR3 extends over 15 amino acids. The CDR3 DNA is TGTGCCAGTAGTATTTTGATGACGGAGAACTATGGCTACACCTTC. Translation gives CASSILMTENYGYTF. The full variable domain, completed using reference TRBV19 and TRBJ1-2, is DGGITQSPKYLFRKEGQNVTLSCEQNLNHDAMYWYRQDPGQGLRLIYYSQIVNDFQKGDIAEGYSVSREKKESFPLTVTSAQKNPTAFYLCASSILMTENYGYTFGSGTRLTVV.

This clone was seen only a few times. The chain combines TRBV19 with TRBJ1-2; D unresolved. Germline assignment: CDR1 LNHDA and CDR2 SQIVND (reference sequence). Trimming removed 9 bases at V and 1 base at J, with 12 bases between. CDR3 length: 13 residues. The CDR3 coding sequence is TGTGCCAGCGGTCGGGTAAATAACTATGGCTACACCTTC. Protein: CASGRVNNYGYTF.

V usage is TRBV6-5 and J usage is TRBJ1-2, with a weak D call TRBD1 (5 bases). The CDR3 extends over 14 amino acids. V dropped 5 bases and J dropped 7 bases, with 17 bases sitting between them. CDR1 MNHEY and CDR2 SVGAGI come from the germline V gene. The CDR3: CASSPSPGLGGYTF. CDR3 coding DNA: TGTGCCAGCAGTCCAAGTCCAGGGTTAGGTGGCTACACCTTC.

As concerns this clone: One end of the junction does not line up with germline, which may come from a read error. The chain has TRBV5-1 and TRBJ1-6, with a tentative D call TRBD1 (6 bases). The CDR3 has 15 residues. Germline CDR1 SGHRS, CDR2 YFSETQ. CDR3 sequence: CASRPTQGSGSLLHF. CDR3 bases: TGCGCCAGCAGGCCTACTCAGGGGTCAGGATCACTCCTCCACTTT.

This chain connects TRBV5-5 to TRBJ1-1; D is perhaps TRBD1 (5 bases). Germline V gene lookup returns CDR1 SGHKS and CDR2 YYEKEE (reference sequence). This CDR3 contains 16 residues. Trimming removed 4 bases from V and 1 base from J, with 17 bases in between. The CDR3 protein is CASSPRDFSPNTEAFF. The CDR3 region has the DNA TGTGCCAGCAGCCCCCGGGACTTCAGTCCGAACACTGAAGCTTTCTTT.

The chain's CDR3 is CASSYSKQAETQYF. CDR3 coding DNA: TGTGCCAGCAGTTACTCGAAACAAGCGGAGACCCAGTACTTC. This chain connects TRBV6-5 to TRBJ2-5; D gene unclear. There are 14 residues in the CDR3. The germline V gene encodes CDR1 MNHEY and CDR2 SVGAGI. The V end was cut by 0 bases, the J end by 5 bases, with 10 bases between.

V and J are TRBV30 and TRBJ2-3, with TRBD2 matching 15 bases. CDR3 length equals 16 residues. From germline, CDR1 is GTSNPN and CDR2 SVGIG (reference sequence). J gave up 5 bases and V 2 bases, and 5 bases lay outside the gene matches. CDR3 region: CAWSRGLAGGQDTQYF. The CDR3 DNA sequence: TGTGCCTGGAGTCGTGGACTAGCGGGGGGGCAAGATACGCAGTATTTT.

This chain uses TRBV4-1 with TRBJ2-1; no clear D gene. Between the trimmed V and J ends, which lost 1 base and 5 bases, there was a span of 6 bases. This CDR3 is 13 amino acids long. Germline V gene sequence: CDR1 MGHRA, CDR2 YSYEKL. The CDR3 region has the DNA TGCGCCAGCAGCCAAGCCAGCGACAATGAGCAGTTCTTC. It translates to CASSQASDNEQFF.

The chain carries TRBV18 and TRBJ1-1; D remains unclear. Per germline, CDR1 KGHSH and CDR2 LQKENI. V lost 6 bases and J 2 bases, leaving 10 bases between the germline ends. There are 13 residues in the CDR3. The CDR3 nucleotides read TGTGCCAGCTCTTCTGGGAGAAACACTGAAGCTTTCTTT. Translating gives CASSSGRNTEAFF. Complete variable domain (other parts from reference TRBV18 and TRBJ1-1): NAGVMQNPRHLVRRRGQEARLRCSPMKGHSHVYWYRQLPEEGLKFMVYLQKENIIDESGMPKERFSAEFPKEGPSILRIQQVVRGDSAAYFCASSSGRNTEAFFGQGTRLTVV.

This clone showed up just a few times. The V and J genes are TRBV5-5 and TRBJ2-1; 15 bases match TRBD2. CDR1 and CDR2 (germline): SGHKS, YYEKEE (reference sequence). The CDR3 totals 19 residues. J was trimmed by 0 bases and V by 5 bases; bases with no gene match: 9. DNA for the CDR3: TGTGCCAGCAGACTGGGACTAGCGGGGGGAAGAAGCTCCTACAATGAGCAGTTCTTC. Translating gives CASRLGLAGGRSSYNEQFF.

This clone was detected only a few times. This sample includes further DNA sequences coding for the same CDR3. The chain links TRBV5-1 to TRBJ2-3; D may be TRBD1 (5 bases). Trimming shortened V by 0 bases and J by 1 base, and 12 bases separated the two germline ends. This CDR3 spans 16 amino acids. The V gene's germline CDR1 is SGHRS and CDR2 YFSETQ. CDR3 sequence: CASSLAGQGRTDTQYF. The CDR3, as DNA: TGCGCCAGCAGCTTGGCCGGGCAGGGCCGCACAGATACGCAGTATTTT.

This chain connects TRBV19 to TRBJ2-7; 9 bases are a match to TRBD1. Germline assignment: CDR1 LNHDA and CDR2 SQIVND (reference sequence). This CDR3 spans 13 amino acids. V lost 6 bases and J lost 2; bases outside the gene matches: 2. The CDR3 loop is CASSRDRAYEQYF. The CDR3 DNA reads as TGTGCCAGTAGCCGGGACAGGGCCTACGAGCAGTACTTC.

V usage is TRBV7-9 and J usage is TRBJ2-5, with 7 bases matching TRBD2. Germline V gives CDR1 SEHNR, CDR2 FQNEAQ (reference sequence). The CDR3 consists of 16 residues. With V trimmed by 5 bases and J by 4 bases, 13 bases remained unmatched. CDR3 in amino acids: CASSPTGRRERETQYF. The CDR3 DNA reads TGTGCCAGCAGCCCGACCGGGAGGCGAGAAAGAGAGACCCAGTACTTC.

This chain joins TRBV5-1 and TRBJ2-1; 12 bases line up with TRBD2. Germline V gene data show CDR1 as SGHRS and CDR2 as YFSETQ. Trimming at V came to 4 bases and at J to 8 bases, leaving 7 bases not matched to a gene. There are 15 residues in the CDR3. DNA for the CDR3: TGCGCCAGCAGCCCCGGACTAGCGGGGAGAGATGAGCAGTTCTTC. This sequence encodes CASSPGLAGRDEQFF.

The count of this clone is one. DNA for the CDR3: TGTGCCAGCAGCCGAGACTCCAGGGTCTCCTTCGCTTTCTTT. As protein: CASSRDSRVSFAFF. V gene TRBV7-9 combines with J gene TRBJ1-1; a possible D gene is TRBD1 (5 bases). Germline CDR1 SEHNR, CDR2 FQNEAQ (reference sequence). The V and J ends lost 5 bases and 11 bases respectively, with 21 bases between them. The CDR3 contains 14 residues.

In its sample, this clone was seen once. V is TRBV9 and J is TRBJ2-1; TRBD1 matches at 7 bases. J was trimmed by 9 bases and V by 0 bases; bases with no gene match: 9. The CDR3 runs to 15 residues. In germline, CDR1 is SGDLS, CDR2 YYNGEE. In nucleotides, the CDR3 is TGTGCCAGCAGCGTAGGAGCAGGGGGACGCTTTGAGCAGTTCTTC. Translated: CASSVGAGGRFEQFF.